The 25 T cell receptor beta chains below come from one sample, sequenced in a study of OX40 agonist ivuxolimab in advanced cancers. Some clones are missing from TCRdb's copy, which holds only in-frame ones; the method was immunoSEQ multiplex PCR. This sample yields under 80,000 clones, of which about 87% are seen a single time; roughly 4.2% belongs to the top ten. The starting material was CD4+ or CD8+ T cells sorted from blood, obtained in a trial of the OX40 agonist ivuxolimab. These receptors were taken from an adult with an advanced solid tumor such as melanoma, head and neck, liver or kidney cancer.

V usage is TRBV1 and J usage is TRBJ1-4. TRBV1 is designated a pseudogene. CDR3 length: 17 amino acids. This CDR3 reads CTSSAREGLATNEKLFF. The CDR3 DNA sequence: TGCACCAGCAGCGCCCGAGAGGGGCTGGCAACTAATGAAAAACTGTTTTTT.

The DNA for the CDR3 is TGTGCCAGCAGCTCGCGTTTTGAAGGCTACACCTTC. Translating it yields CASSSRFEGYTF. J is TRBJ1-2 and V is TRBV5-4; D call uncertain. V was cut by 3 bases and J by 8 bases, with 11 bases left in between. This CDR3 region has 12 residues. Looked up from germline, CDR1 is SGHNT and CDR2 is YYREEE (reference sequence).

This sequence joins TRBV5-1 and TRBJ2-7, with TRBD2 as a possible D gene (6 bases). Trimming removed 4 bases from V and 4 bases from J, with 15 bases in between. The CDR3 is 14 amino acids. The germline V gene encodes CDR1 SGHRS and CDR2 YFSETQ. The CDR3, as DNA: TGCGCCAGCAGCGGCGGGAAAGGGGAGTACGAGCAGTACTTC. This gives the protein CASSGGKGEYEQYF.

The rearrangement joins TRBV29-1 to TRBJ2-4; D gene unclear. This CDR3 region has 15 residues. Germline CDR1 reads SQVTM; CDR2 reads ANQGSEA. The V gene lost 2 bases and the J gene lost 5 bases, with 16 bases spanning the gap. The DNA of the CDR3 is TGCAGCGTTGAAAGGCCTAGTCGTGGTGAAAACATTCAGTACTTC. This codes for CSVERPSRGENIQYF.

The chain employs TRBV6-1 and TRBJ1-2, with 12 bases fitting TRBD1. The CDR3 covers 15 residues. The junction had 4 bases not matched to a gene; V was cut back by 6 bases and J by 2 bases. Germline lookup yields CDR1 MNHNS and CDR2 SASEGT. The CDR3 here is CASRTGTGGNYGYTF. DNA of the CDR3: TGTGCCAGCAGGACCGGGACAGGGGGCAACTATGGCTACACCTTC.

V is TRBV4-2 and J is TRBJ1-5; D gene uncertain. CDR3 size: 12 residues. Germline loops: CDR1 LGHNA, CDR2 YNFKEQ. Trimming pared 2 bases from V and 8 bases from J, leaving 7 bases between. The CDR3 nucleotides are TGTGCCAGCAGCCAACCCAACGAGCCCCAGCATTTT. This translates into CASSQPNEPQHF.

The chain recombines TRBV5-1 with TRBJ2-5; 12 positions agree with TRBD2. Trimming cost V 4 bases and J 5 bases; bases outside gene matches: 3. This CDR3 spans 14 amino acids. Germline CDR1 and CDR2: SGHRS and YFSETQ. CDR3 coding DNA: TGCGCCAGCAGCAAGCTAGCGGGGGGGGAGACCCAGTACTTC. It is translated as CASSKLAGGETQYF.

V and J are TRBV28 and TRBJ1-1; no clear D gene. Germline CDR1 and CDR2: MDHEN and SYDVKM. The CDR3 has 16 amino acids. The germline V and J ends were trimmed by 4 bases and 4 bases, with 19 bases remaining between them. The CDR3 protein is CASSSPQGGWGTEAFF. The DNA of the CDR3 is TGTGCCAGCAGTTCCCCCCAAGGTGGGTGGGGCACTGAAGCTTTCTTT.

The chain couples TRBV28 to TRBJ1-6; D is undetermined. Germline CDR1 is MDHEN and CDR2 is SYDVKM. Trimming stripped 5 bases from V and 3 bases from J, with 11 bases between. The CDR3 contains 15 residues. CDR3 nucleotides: TGTGCCAGCAGTCTTCAATTTAACTATAATTCACCCCTCCACTTT. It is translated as CASSLQFNYNSPLHF.

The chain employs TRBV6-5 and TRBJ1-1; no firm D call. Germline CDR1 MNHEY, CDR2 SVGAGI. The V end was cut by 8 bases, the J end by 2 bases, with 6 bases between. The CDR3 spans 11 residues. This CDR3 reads CASYRNTEAFF. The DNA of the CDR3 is TGTGCCAGCTACAGAAACACTGAAGCTTTCTTT.

The CDR3 DNA reads TGTGCCAGCAGCGCCCGCCTAGCGGCCTACAATGAGCAGTTCTTC. Amino acids: CASSARLAAYNEQFF. The V gene is TRBV9, the J gene TRBJ2-1; TRBD2 matches 7 bases. The CDR3 runs to 15 residues. Germline V gives CDR1 SGDLS, CDR2 YYNGEE. V shed 3 bases, J shed 2 bases, and the junction held 5 bases outside the gene matches.

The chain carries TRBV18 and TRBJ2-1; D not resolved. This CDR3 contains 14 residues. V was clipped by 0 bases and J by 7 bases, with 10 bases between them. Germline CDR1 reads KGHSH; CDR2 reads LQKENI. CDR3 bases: TGTGCCAGCTCACCACCGTGGGAACAAAATGAGCAGTTCTTC. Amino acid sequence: CASSPPWEQNEQFF.

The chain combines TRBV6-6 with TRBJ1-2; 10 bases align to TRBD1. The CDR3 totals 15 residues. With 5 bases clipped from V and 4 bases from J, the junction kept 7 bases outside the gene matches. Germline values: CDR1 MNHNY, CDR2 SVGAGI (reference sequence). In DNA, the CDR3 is TGTGCCAGCAGTCCCGGGGACAGGGGAATCTATGGCTACACCTTC. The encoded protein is CASSPGDRGIYGYTF.

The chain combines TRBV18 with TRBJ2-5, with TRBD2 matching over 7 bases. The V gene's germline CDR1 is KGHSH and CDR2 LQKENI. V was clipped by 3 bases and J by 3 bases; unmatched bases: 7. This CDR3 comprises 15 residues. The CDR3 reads CASSPSGGGEETQYF. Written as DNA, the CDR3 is TGTGCCAGCTCACCTTCGGGAGGTGGGGAAGAGACCCAGTACTTC.

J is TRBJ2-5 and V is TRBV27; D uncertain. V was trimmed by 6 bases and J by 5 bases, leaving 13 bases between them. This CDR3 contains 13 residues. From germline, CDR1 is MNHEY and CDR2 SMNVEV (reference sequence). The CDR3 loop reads CASRSTGGETQYF. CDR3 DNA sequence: TGTGCCAGCAGGTCGACTGGTGGGGAGACCCAGTACTTC.

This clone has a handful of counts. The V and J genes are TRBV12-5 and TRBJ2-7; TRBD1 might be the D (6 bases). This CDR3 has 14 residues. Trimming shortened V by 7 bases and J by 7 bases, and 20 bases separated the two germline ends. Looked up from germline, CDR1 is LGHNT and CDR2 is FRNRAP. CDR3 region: CASALQGPLGEQYF. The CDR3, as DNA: TGTGCTAGTGCCCTACAGGGACCCTTAGGGGAGCAGTACTTC.

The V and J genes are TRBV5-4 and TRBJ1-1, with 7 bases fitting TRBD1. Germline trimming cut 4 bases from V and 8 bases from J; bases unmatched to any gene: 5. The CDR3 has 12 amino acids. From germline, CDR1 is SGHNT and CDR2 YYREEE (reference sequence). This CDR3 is CASSPGTEEAFF. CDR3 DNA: TGTGCCAGCAGCCCCGGGACAGAAGAAGCTTTCTTT.

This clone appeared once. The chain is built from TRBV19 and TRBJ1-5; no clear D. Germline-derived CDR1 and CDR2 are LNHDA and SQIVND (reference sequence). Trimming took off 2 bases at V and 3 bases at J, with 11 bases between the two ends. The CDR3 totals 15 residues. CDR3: CASSIWQASNQPQHF. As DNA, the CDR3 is TGTGCCAGTAGTATATGGCAAGCGTCCAATCAGCCCCAGCATTTT.

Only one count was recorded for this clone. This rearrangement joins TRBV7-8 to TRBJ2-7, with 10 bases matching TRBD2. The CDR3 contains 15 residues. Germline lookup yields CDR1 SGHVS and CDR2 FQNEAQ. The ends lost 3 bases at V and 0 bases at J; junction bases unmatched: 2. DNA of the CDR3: TGTGCCAGCAGCTTGGTAGCGGGAGGCTCCTACGAGCAGTACTTC. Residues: CASSLVAGGSYEQYF.

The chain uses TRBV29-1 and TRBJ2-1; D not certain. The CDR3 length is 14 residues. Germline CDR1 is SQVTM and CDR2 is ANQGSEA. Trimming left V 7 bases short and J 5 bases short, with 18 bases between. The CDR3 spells CSGRTYTRDNEQFF. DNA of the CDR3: TGCAGCGGGCGAACGTACACCCGTGACAATGAGCAGTTCTTC.

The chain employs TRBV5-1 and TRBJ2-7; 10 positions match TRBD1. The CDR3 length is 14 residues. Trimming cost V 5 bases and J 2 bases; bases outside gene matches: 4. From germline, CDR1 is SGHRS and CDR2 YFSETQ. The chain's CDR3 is CASSVGQGAYEQYF. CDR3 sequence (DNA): TGCGCCAGCAGTGTCGGACAGGGGGCCTACGAGCAGTACTTC.

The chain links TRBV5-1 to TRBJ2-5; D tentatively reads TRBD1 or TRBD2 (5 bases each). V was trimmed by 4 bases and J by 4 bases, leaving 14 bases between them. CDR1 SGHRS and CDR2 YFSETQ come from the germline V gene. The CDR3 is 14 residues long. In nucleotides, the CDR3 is TGCGCCAGCAGCATGGGGGTCTCACGAGAGACCCAGTACTTC. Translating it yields CASSMGVSRETQYF.

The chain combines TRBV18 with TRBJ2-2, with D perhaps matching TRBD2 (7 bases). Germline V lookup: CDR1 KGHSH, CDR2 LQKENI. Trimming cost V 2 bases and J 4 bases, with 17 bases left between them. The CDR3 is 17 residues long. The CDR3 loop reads CASSPFAGASFTGELFF. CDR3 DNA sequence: TGTGCCAGCTCACCATTCGCGGGGGCCAGCTTCACCGGGGAGCTGTTTTTT.

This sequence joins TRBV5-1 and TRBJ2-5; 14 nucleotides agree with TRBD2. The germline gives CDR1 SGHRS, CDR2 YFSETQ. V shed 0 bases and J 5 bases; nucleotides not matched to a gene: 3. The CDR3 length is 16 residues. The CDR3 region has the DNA TGCGCCAGCAGCTTGGGGGGACTAGCGGGAGAGGAGACCCAGTACTTC. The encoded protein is CASSLGGLAGEETQYF.

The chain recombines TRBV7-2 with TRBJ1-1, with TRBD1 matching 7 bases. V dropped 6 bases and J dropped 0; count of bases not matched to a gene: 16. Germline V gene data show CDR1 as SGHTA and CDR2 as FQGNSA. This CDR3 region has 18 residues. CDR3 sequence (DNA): TGTGCCAGCAGTCGGGGTCGGGGGACAGATCTTATGAACACTGAAGCTTTCTTT. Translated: CASSRGRGTDLMNTEAFF.